What follows is one TCR beta chain and its context. Antigen unknown. This entry belongs to a study of PD-1 blockade in classical Hodgkin lymphoma. Broader study findings: Exclusion applied to patients who initiated nivolumab less than 1 year following ASCT. The authors have not defined what causes the repertoire differences, possibly disease activity or prior therapy. Relapsed/refractory patients reportedly had lower baseline diversity than newly diagnosed patients. The CD4+ diversity rise by C4D1 was clearest in complete responders.

Method: immunoSEQ multiplex PCR; TCRdb's copy keeps in-frame clones and lacks some. The profile covers about 93,000 clones, with around 80% appearing a single time and 9.4% taken by the ten largest. J gave up 1 base and V 0 bases, and 0 bases lay outside the gene matches. Germline CDR1 and CDR2: SGHRS and YFSETQ. CDR3 length: 14 amino acids. Noted time point: cycle 4 day 1 (C4D1), after about 6 weeks of nivolumab. After autologous stem cell transplantation all patients relapsed, and prior brentuximab vedotin exposure differed between cohorts. This sequence was found in a human donor with classical Hodgkin lymphoma. The chain carries TRBV5-1 and TRBJ1-1, with TRBD1 matching over 7 bases. Sequencing used peripheral blood mononuclear cells (PBMCs), obtained before the fourth cycle of nivolumab. The CDR3 here is CASSLDRGNTEAFF. The CDR3 coding sequence is TGCGCCAGCAGCTTGGACAGGGGGAACACTGAAGCTTTCTTT.